This T cell receptor beta chain comes out of a study of cytomegalovirus exposure and HLA in healthy donors. Study background: From about 200 million T cells, an earlier analysis saw roughly 110 million unique TCR beta sequences. As released early, the data held about 85 million unique TCRs from HLA-typed donors. General study findings and limits: Earlier analysis looked at TCR beta V segments, and most were productive about 87% or about 30% of the time. A classifier reportedly called cytomegalovirus status with high sensitivity and specificity.

Comment on this clone: Its target is not known.

Researchers ran the PCR with 60 Vbeta and 13 Jbeta primers. Data came from immunoSEQ multiplex PCR; TCRdb stores just in-frame clones and leaves some out. This sample's clone table lists 150,000 to 200,000 clones. The CDR3 loop spans 12 amino acids. V was clipped by 8 bases and J by 5 bases, with 9 bases between them. Per the germline V gene, CDR1 is KGHSH and CDR2 is LQKENI. The clonotype was recovered from a woman aged 60-75 years in good health and CMV-seronegative. The sequenced material came from PBMCs. This chain connects TRBV18 to TRBJ2-2; D is undetermined. In nucleotides, the CDR3 is TGTGCCAGCCCACGTTCAACCGGGGAGCTGTTTTTT. This translates into CASPRSTGELFF.